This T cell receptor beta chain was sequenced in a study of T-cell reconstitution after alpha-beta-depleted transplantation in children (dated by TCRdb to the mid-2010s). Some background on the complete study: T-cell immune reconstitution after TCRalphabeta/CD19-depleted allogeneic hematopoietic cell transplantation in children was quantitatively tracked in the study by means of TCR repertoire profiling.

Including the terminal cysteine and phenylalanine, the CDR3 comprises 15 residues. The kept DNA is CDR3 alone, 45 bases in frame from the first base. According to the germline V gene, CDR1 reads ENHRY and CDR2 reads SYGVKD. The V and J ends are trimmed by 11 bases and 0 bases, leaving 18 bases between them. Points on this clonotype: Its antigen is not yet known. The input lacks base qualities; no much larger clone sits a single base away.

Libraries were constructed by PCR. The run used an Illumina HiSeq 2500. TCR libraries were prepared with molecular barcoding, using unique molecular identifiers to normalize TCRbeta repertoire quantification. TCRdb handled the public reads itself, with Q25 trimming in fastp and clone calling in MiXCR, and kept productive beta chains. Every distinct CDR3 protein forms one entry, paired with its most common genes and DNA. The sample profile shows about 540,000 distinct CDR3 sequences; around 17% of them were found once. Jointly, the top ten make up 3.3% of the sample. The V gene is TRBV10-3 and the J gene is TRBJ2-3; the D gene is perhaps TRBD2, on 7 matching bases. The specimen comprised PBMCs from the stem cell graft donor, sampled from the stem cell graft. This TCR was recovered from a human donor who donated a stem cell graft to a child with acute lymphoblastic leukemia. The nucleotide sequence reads TGTGCCGCGGGGGCAGCCGTGACTAGCACAGATACGCAGTATTTT. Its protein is CAAGAAVTSTDTQYF.